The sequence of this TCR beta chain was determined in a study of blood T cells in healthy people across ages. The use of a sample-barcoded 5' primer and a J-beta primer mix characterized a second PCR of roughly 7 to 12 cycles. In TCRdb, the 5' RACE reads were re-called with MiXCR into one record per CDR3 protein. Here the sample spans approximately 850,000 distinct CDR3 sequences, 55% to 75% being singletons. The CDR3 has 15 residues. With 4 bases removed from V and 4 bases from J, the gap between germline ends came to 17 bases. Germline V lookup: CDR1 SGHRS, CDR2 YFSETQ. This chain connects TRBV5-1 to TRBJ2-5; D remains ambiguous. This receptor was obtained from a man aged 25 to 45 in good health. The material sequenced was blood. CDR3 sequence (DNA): TGCGCCAGCAGCAGTCCCCTCGGAAGCGTAGAGACCCAGTACTTC. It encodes CASSSPLGSVETQYF.